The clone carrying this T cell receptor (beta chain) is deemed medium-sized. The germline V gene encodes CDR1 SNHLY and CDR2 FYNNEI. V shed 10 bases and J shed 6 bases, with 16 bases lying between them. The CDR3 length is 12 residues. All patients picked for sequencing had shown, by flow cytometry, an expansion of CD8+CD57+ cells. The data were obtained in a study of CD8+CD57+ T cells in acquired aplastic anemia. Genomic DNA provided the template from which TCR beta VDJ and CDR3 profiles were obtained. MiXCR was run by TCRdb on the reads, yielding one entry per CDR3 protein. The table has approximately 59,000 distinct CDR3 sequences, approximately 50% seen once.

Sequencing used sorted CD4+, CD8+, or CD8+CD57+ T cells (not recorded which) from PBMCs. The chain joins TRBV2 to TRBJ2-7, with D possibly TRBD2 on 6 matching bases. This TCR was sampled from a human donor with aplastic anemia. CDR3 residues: CATTYRGLEQYF. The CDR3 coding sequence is TGTGCCACCACGTACCGGGGACTCGAGCAGTACTTC.